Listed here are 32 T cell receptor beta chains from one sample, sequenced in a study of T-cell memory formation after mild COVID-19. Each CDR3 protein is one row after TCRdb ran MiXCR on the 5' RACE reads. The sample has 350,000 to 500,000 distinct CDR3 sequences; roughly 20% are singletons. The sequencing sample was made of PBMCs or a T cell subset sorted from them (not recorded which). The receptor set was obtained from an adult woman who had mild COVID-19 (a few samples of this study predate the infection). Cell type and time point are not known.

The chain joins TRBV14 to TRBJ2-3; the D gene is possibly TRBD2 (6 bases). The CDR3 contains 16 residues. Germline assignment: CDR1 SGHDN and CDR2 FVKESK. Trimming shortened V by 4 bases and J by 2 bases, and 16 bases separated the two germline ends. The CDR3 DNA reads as TGTGCCAGCAGCCCAGTCGGGGGAGCGATCACAGATACGCAGTATTTT. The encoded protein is CASSPVGGAITDTQYF.

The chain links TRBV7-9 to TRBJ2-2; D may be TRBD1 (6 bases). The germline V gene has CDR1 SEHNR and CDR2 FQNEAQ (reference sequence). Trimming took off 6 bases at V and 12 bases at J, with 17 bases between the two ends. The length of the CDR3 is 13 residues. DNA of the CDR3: TGTGCCAGCAGAATACAGGGACCGGGGCAGCTGTTTTTT. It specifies CASRIQGPGQLFF.

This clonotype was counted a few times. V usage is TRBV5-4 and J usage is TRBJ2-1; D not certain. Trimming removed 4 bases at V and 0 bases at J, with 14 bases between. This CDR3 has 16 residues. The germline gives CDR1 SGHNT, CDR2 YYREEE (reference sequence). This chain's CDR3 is CASSRPADSSYNEQFF. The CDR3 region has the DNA TGTGCCAGCAGCCGCCCAGCCGATAGCTCCTACAATGAGCAGTTCTTC.

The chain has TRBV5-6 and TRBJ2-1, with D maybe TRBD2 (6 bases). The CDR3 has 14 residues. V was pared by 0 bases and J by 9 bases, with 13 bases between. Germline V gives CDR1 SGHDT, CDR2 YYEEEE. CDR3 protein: CASSLGARGLEQFF. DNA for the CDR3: TGTGCCAGCAGCTTGGGGGCGCGGGGCCTTGAGCAGTTCTTC.

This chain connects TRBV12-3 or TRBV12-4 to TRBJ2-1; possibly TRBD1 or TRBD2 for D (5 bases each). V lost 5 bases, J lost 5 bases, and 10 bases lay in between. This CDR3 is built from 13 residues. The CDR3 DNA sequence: TGTGCCAGCAGTGGGACGGGGAACAATGAGCAGTTCTTC. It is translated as CASSGTGNNEQFF.

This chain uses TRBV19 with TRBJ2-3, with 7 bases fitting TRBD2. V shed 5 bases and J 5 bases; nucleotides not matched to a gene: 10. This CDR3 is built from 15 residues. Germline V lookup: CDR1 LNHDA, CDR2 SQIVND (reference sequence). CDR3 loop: CASSDPRGKGDTQYF. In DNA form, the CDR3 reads TGTGCCAGTAGTGACCCGCGGGGGAAGGGAGATACGCAGTATTTT.

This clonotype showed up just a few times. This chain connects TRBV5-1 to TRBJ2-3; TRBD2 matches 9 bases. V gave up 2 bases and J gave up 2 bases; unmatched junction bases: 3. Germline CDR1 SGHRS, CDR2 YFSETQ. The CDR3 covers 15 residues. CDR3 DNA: TGCGCCAGCAGCTTTAGCGGGGGCGACACAGATACGCAGTATTTT. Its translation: CASSFSGGDTDTQYF.

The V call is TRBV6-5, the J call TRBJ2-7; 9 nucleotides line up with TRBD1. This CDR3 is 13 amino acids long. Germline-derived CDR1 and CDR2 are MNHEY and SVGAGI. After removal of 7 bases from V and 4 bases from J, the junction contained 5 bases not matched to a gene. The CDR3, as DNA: TGTGCCAGCACGGGACAGGGACGGTACGAGCAGTACTTC. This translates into CASTGQGRYEQYF.

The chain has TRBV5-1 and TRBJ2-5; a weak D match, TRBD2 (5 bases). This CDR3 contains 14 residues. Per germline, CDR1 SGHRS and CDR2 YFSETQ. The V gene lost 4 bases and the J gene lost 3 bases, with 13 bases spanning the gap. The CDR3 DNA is TGCGCCAGCAGCCCGGTACTAGGAAAAGAGACCCAGTACTTC. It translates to CASSPVLGKETQYF.

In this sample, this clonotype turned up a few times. The CDR3 DNA is TGTGCCACCTCCAGCAGTAACTATGGCTACACCTTC. It is translated as CATSSSNYGYTF. The chain is built from TRBV24-1 and TRBJ1-2, with D unresolved. Germline V gene sequence: CDR1 KGHDR, CDR2 SFDVKD. The CDR3 is 12 residues long. Trimming stripped 9 bases from V and 1 base from J, with 8 bases between.

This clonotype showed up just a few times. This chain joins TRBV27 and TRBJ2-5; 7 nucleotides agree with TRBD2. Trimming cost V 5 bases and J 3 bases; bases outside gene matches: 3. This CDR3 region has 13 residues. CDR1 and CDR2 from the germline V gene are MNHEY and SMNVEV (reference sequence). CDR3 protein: CASSVAGKETQYF. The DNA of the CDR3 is TGTGCCAGCAGTGTAGCGGGTAAAGAGACCCAGTACTTC.

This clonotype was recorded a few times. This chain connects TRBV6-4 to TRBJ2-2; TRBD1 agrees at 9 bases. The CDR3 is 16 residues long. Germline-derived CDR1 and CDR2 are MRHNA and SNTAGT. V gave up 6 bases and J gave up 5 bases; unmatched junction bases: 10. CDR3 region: CASRRLQGATTGELFF. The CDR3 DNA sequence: TGTGCCAGCAGGAGGTTACAGGGGGCAACGACCGGGGAGCTGTTTTTT.

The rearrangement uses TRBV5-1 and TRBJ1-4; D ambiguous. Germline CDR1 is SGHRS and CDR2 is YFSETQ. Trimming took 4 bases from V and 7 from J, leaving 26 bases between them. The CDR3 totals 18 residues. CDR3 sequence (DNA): TGCGCCAGCAGCCGGGAATGGCAGGAGGTCGGTGCAGTTGAAAAACTGTTTTTT. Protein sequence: CASSREWQEVGAVEKLFF. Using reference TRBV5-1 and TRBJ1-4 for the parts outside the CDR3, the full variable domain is KAGVTQTPRYLIKTRGQQVTLSCSPISGHRSVSWYQQTPGQGLQFLFEYFSETQRNKGNFPGRFSGRQFSNSRSEMNVSTLELGDSALYLCASSREWQEVGAVEKLFFGSGTQLSVL.

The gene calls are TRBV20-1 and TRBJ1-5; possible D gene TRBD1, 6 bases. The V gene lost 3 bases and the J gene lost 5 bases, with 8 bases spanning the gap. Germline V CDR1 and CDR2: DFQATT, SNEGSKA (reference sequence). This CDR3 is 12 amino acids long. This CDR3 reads CSARTGDQPQHF. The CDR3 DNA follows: TGCAGTGCTAGGACAGGTGATCAGCCCCAGCATTTT.

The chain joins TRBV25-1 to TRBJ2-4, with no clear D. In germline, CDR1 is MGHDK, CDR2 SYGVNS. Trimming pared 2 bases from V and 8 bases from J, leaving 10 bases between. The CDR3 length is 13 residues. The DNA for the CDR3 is TGTGCCAGCAGTGAAGTTGGGGTGGACATTCAGTACTTC. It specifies CASSEVGVDIQYF.

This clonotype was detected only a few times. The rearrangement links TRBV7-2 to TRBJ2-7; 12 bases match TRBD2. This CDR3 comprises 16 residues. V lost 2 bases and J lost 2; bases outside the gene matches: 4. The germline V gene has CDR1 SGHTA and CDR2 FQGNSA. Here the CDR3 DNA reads TGTGCCAGCAGCTTATCTAGCGGGAGGGTTCCCTACGAGCAGTACTTC. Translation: CASSLSSGRVPYEQYF.

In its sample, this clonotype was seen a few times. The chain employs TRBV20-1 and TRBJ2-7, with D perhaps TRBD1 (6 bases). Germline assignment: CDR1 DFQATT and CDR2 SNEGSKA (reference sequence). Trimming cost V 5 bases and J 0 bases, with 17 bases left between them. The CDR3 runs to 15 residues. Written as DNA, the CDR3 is TGCAGTGCTTGGCCGGGACATGGACGCTCCTACGAGCAGTACTTC. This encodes CSAWPGHGRSYEQYF.

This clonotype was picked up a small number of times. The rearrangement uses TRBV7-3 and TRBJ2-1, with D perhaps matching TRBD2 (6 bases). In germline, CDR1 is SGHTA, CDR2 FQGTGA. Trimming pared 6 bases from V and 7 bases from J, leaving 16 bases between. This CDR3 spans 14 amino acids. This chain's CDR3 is CASSPSRGRNEQFF. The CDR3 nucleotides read TGTGCCAGCAGTCCCAGTCGGGGGAGGAATGAGCAGTTCTTC.

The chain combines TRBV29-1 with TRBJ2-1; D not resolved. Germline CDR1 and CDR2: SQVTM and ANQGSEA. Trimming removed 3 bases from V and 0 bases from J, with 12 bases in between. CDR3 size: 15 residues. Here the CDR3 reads CSVEGTASSYNEQFF. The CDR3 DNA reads TGCAGCGTTGAGGGTACTGCGAGCTCCTACAATGAGCAGTTCTTC.

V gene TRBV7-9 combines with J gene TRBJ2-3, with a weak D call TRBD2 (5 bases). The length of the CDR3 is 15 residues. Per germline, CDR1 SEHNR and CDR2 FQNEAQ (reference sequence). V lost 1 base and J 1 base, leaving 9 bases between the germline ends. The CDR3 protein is CASSLEWRGTDTQYF. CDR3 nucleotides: TGTGCCAGCAGCTTAGAATGGCGGGGCACAGATACGCAGTATTTT.

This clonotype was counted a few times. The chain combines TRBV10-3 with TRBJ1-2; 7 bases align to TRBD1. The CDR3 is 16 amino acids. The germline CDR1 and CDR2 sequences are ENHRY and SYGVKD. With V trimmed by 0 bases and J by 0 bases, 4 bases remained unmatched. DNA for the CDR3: TGTGCCATCAGTGAGTCACAGGGGAGGTCTAACTATGGCTACACCTTC. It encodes CAISESQGRSNYGYTF.

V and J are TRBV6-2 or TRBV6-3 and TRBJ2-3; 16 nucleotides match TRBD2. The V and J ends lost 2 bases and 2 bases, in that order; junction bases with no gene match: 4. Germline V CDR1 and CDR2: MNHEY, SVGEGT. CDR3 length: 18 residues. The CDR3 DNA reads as TGTGCCAGCAGTTACGGGACTAGCGGGAGGGCCTTCACAGATACGCAGTATTTT. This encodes CASSYGTSGRAFTDTQYF.

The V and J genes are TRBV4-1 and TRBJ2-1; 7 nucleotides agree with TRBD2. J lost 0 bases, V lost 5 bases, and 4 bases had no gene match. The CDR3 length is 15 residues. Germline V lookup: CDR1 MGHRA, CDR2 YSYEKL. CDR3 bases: TGCGCCAGCAGCGCGGGGGTAAGCTCCTACAATGAGCAGTTCTTC. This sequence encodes CASSAGVSSYNEQFF.

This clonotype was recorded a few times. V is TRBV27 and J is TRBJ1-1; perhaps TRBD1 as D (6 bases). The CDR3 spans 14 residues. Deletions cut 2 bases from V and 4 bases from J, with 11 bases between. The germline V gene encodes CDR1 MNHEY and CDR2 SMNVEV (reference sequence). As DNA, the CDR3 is TGTGCCAGCAGTTTAAACAGGGTAGGCACTGAAGCTTTCTTT. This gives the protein CASSLNRVGTEAFF.

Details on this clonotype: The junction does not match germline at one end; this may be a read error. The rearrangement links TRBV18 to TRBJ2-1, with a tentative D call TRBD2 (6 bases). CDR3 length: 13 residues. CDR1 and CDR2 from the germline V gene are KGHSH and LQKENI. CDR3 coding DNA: TGTTCCAGCTCACCGGCTAGCGTGCGTGAGCAGTTCTTC. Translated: CSSSPASVREQFF.

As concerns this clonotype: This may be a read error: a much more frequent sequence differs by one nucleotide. DNA for the CDR3: TGTGCCAGCAGCCAGGAGGGGACGAAAAGGGAGAGCCAGTACTTC. It yields the protein CASSQEGTKRESQYF. The chain links TRBV3-1 to TRBJ2-5, with D possibly matching TRBD2 (6 bases). Germline V gene data show CDR1 as LGHDT and CDR2 as YNNKEL (reference sequence). The CDR3 is 15 residues long.

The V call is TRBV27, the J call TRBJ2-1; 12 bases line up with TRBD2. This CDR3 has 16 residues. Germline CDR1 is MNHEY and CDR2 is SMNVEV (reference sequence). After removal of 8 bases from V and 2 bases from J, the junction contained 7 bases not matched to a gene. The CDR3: CASGTTSGRTYNEQFF. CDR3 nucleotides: TGTGCCAGCGGGACGACTAGCGGGAGAACCTACAATGAGCAGTTCTTC.

The CDR3 sequence is CASTATGGTEAFF. For the CDR3, the DNA is TGTGCCAGCACCGCCACGGGGGGCACTGAAGCTTTCTTT. The chain recombines TRBV7-6 with TRBJ1-1, with D possibly being TRBD1 (5 bases). Looked up from germline, CDR1 is SGHVS and CDR2 is FNYEAQ. V was shortened by 7 bases and J by 4 bases, with 13 bases between the two germline ends. The CDR3 covers 13 residues.

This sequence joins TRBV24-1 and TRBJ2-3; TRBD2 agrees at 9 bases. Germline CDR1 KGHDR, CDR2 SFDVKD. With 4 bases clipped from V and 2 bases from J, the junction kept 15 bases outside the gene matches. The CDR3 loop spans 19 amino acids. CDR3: CATSDYPPRAGGPTDTQYF. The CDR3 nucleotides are TGTGCCACCAGTGACTACCCCCCTCGGGCGGGAGGGCCCACAGATACGCAGTATTTT.

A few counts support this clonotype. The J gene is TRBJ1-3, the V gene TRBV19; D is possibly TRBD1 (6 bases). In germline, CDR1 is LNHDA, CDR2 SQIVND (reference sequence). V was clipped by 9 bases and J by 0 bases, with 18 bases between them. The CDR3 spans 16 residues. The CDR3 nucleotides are TGTGCCAGCAGAACTCGGGACACCTTCTCTGGAAACACCATATATTTT. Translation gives CASRTRDTFSGNTIYF.

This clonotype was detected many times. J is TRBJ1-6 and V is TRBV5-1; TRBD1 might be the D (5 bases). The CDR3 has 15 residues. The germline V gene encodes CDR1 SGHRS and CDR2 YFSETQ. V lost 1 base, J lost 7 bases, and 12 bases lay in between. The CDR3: CASSLRTGGNSPLHF. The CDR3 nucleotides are TGCGCCAGCAGCTTGAGGACCGGGGGGAATTCACCCCTCCACTTT.

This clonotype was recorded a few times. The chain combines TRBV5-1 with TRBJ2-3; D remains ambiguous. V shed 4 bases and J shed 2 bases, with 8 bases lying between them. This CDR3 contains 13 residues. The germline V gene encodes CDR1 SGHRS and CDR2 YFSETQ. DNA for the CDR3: TGCGCCAGCAGCCATGGGGACACAGATACGCAGTATTTT. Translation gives CASSHGDTDTQYF.